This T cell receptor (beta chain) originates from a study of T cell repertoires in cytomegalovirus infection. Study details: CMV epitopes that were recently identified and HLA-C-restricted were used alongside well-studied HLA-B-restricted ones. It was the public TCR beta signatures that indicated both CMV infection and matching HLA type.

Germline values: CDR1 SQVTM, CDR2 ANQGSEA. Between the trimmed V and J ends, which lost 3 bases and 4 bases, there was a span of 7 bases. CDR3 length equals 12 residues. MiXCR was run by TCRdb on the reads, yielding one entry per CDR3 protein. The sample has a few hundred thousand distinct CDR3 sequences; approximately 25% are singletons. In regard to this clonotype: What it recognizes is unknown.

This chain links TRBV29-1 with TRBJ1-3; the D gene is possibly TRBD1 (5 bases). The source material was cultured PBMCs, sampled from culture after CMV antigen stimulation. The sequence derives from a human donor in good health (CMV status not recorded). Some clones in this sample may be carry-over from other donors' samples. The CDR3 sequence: CSVEKGGNTIYF. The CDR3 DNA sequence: TGCAGCGTTGAGAAGGGGGGAAACACCATATATTTT.